This T cell receptor beta chain appears in the sequencing data of a study of T cells in localized non-small cell lung cancer. Some clones are missing from TCRdb's copy, which holds only in-frame ones; the method was immunoSEQ multiplex PCR. This repertoire shows about 19,000 clones, approximately 90% found once; its top ten account for roughly 3.9%. General study points: Because only a single region of the tumor was sequenced, heterogeneity remains possible. The study linked higher blood T cell density to longer overall survival. Maximal T cell clonality occurred in uninvolved adjacent lung, with tumor ranking below it. Appearance in adjacent lung was seen for a median around 61 of the top 100 tumor clones.

About this clone: The antigen remains unidentified.

The CDR3 consists of 13 residues. The V end was cut by 4 bases, the J end by 3 bases, with 13 bases between. Looked up from germline, CDR1 is SQVTM and CDR2 is ANQGSEA. This sequence was found in a male donor aged 60 or older with stage I squamous cell lung carcinoma. The V gene is TRBV29-1, the J gene TRBJ2-7, with TRBD1 as a possible D gene (6 bases). Material: peripheral blood, obtained before any cancer treatment. The CDR3 bases are TGCAGCGTTGGGGGCGGACAGAGCTACGAGCAGTACTTC. Amino acid sequence: CSVGGGQSYEQYF.